The subject of this entry is one T cell receptor beta chain. Production of TCR beta cDNA used around 0.45 ug total RNA together with a constant-region primer. Employing slightly modified ARM-PCR, three nested multiplex PCR rounds were run, and these gave rise to the TCR beta libraries. In the first two PCR rounds, TRBV1-TRBV30 forward primers were paired with a C-beta reverse primer, and each round lasted nine to ten cycles. TCRdb re-derived calls from the multiplex PCR reads in MiXCR, one entry per CDR3 protein. The sample lists almost 200,000 distinct CDR3 sequences, less than 70% occurring once. This specimen comes from a study of tumor-infiltrating lymphocytes in primary liver carcinoma. For the study at large: Productive TCRbeta read yields ran from roughly 3.65 to 7.13 million per sample and were similar between tissues.

J was trimmed by 2 bases and V by 4 bases; bases with no gene match: 8. The germline gives CDR1 SGHRS, CDR2 YFSETQ. This CDR3 spans 16 amino acids. Germline DNA was also extracted, with blood RNA taken from unsorted whole blood. This chain connects TRBV5-1 to TRBJ2-1; TRBD2 aligns across 8 bases. The clonotype was recovered from an older woman with primary liver carcinoma and hepatitis B virus infection. The specimen sequenced was peripheral blood. CDR3 DNA sequence: TGCGCCAGCAGCGGGGATAGCGGGAACGCCTACAATGAGCAGTTCTTC. Its protein product is CASSGDSGNAYNEQFF.